One T cell receptor beta chain is described in this entry. This record belongs to a study of blood T cell repertoires in COVID-19. About the research overall: Donors in the United States, Italy and Spain gave samples during acute or convalescent COVID-19. From T cells, B-cell-depleted T cells, or PBMCs came the material, which was cDNA or gDNA.

Clones were sequenced by immunoSEQ multiplex PCR, and TCRdb holds only the in-frame ones, with some missing. The sample holds about 190,000 clones; approximately 80% are singletons and the top ten take 15% to 20%. The CDR3 consists of 16 residues. The germline V gene encodes CDR1 MNHEY and CDR2 SVGAGI. J was trimmed by 2 bases and V by 1 base; bases with no gene match: 5. This receptor was obtained from a human donor in a cohort sampled during active COVID-19. Sequences were obtained from peripheral blood. The chain employs TRBV6-5 and TRBJ2-1, with TRBD1 matching 7 bases. CDR3 loop: CASSYWGQNPYNEQFF. The CDR3 nucleotides are TGTGCCAGCAGTTACTGGGGACAGAACCCCTACAATGAGCAGTTCTTC.